This TCR beta chain emerged from a study of shared clonotypes between healthy human individuals. A CD45RA-negative memory subset and a CD45RA+ naive subset were separated from the CD4+ cells. This CDR3 has 14 residues. CDR1 is SEHNR, CDR2 FQNEAQ, per germline (reference sequence). V lost 0 bases to trimming and J lost 8 bases, with 13 bases between them. Profiling relied on immunoSEQ multiplex PCR, and the TCRdb table lists in-frame clones only, not all of them. The sample has 2 million to 2.5 million clones; around 93% are singletons. General study points: Larger estimated richness was generally seen in naive subsets than in memory subsets. A reduction in generation probabilities was seen for non-shared clonotypes relative to those shared by all four donors.

The sample holds a few counts of this clone. Its antigen remains unknown. This clonotype was sampled from a man aged 18-30 years in good health. Some clones in this sample may be carry-over from other donors' samples. The specimen was naive CD4+ T cells from PBMCs. The subset is: CD45RA+ positively selected. The chain uses TRBV7-9 and TRBJ1-1, with unresolved D. In nucleotides, the CDR3 is TGTGCCAGCAGCTTAGCAAGAGTAGGAGGAGAAGCTTTCTTT. Residues: CASSLARVGGEAFF.